The 26 T cell receptor beta chains below all came from one sample that was sequenced in a study of shared clonotypes between healthy human individuals. Some clones are missing from TCRdb's copy, which holds only in-frame ones; the method was immunoSEQ multiplex PCR. Of some 510,000 clones listed, 75% to 85% are singletons. Sequences were obtained from PBMCs. These receptors all stem from a woman between 40 and 50 years old in good health. Some clones in this sample may be carry-over from other donors' samples.

The chain couples TRBV28 to TRBJ1-2; TRBD1 aligns across 10 bases. J gave up 4 bases and V 1 base, and 3 bases lay outside the gene matches. Germline V gene sequence: CDR1 MDHEN, CDR2 SYDVKM. This CDR3 region has 15 residues. CDR3: CASSLSTGGFYGYTF. For the CDR3, the DNA is TGTGCCAGCAGTTTATCGACAGGGGGCTTCTATGGCTACACCTTC.

The gene calls are TRBV7-6 and TRBJ2-2; D perhaps matches TRBD2 (6 bases). Germline V CDR1 and CDR2: SGHVS, FNYEAQ. The CDR3 contains 15 residues. V lost 6 bases and J 3 bases, leaving 14 bases between the germline ends. As DNA, the CDR3 is TGTGCCAGCAGTGCGGCGGGGTTTGACACCGGGGAGCTGTTTTTT. It is translated as CASSAAGFDTGELFF.

V is TRBV28 and J is TRBJ2-1; maybe TRBD1 (6 bases). The germline V gene encodes CDR1 MDHEN and CDR2 SYDVKM. This CDR3 is 16 amino acids long. Trimming took off 1 base at V and 5 bases at J, with 15 bases between the two ends. CDR3 sequence: CASSLLGRGFNNEQFF. As DNA, the CDR3 is TGTGCCAGCAGTTTATTGGGCAGGGGTTTTAACAATGAGCAGTTCTTC. The full variable domain, rest sourced from reference TRBV28 and TRBJ2-1, is DVKVTQSSRYLVKRTGEKVFLECVQDMDHENMFWYRQDPGLGLRLIYFSYDVKMKEKGDIPEGYSVSREKKERFSLILESASTNQTSMYLCASSLLGRGFNNEQFFGPGTRLTVL.

This clone was seen only a few times. The chain links TRBV6-5 to TRBJ2-4; TRBD2 might be the D (6 bases). V gave up 0 bases and J gave up 3 bases, with 9 bases separating them. The CDR3 is 15 residues long. CDR1 is MNHEY and CDR2 is SVGAGI in the germline V gene. In nucleotides, the CDR3 is TGTGCCAGCAGTTACTCCACCGGGGGCAAAAACATTCAGTACTTC. Its protein product is CASSYSTGGKNIQYF.

The chain combines TRBV6-6 with TRBJ2-3; D unclear. Germline lookup yields CDR1 MNHNY and CDR2 SVGAGI (reference sequence). The CDR3 contains 15 residues. The ends were cut back, 0 bases at V and 5 bases at J, with 12 bases in the middle. The CDR3 coding sequence is TGTGCCAGCAGTTACTCTGGCCCCCGGCAAGATACGCAGTATTTT. Encoded protein: CASSYSGPRQDTQYF.

This chain connects TRBV7-9 to TRBJ2-7, with 11 bases fitting TRBD2. Trimming removed 7 bases from V and 1 base from J; junction bases left unmatched: 6. The CDR3 is 15 amino acids. Germline V CDR1 and CDR2: SEHNR, FQNEAQ (reference sequence). The CDR3 DNA reads as TGTGCCAGCACCCCACGGACTAGCGGGTCCTACGAGCAGTACTTC. It yields the protein CASTPRTSGSYEQYF.

J is TRBJ1-2 and V is TRBV10-3; 8 nucleotides agree with TRBD1. The CDR3 extends over 13 amino acids. J lost 6 bases, V lost 5 bases, and 5 bases had no gene match. Germline V gene sequence: CDR1 ENHRY, CDR2 SYGVKD. The CDR3 here is CAISQTGVDGYTF. The CDR3 DNA reads TGTGCCATCAGTCAGACAGGGGTGGATGGCTACACCTTC.

The chain joins TRBV7-4 to TRBJ2-3; perhaps TRBD1 as D (6 bases). Germline V lookup: CDR1 SGHVT, CDR2 SQSDAQ. The CDR3 loop spans 16 amino acids. Trimming cost V 5 bases and J 1 base, with 16 bases left between them. CDR3 DNA: TGTGCCAGCAGCGTCACAGGGTATAGTGGCACAGATACGCAGTATTTT. Translating gives CASSVTGYSGTDTQYF.

This clone appeared a single time. The chain carries TRBV19 and TRBJ2-1; the D call may be TRBD1 or TRBD2 (6 bases each). Trimming took 1 base from V and 0 from J, leaving 10 bases between them. This CDR3 contains 16 residues. Germline V gene data show CDR1 as LNHDA and CDR2 as SQIVND (reference sequence). The chain's CDR3 is CASSIVGGGSYNEQFF. CDR3 coding DNA: TGTGCCAGTAGTATAGTAGGAGGGGGCTCCTACAATGAGCAGTTCTTC.

This clone was detected many times. This rearrangement joins TRBV5-4 to TRBJ1-2; 7 nucleotides match TRBD1. V dropped 0 bases and J dropped 4; count of bases not matched to a gene: 6. Germline V gives CDR1 SGHNT, CDR2 YYREEE (reference sequence). CDR3 size: 15 residues. This chain's CDR3 is CASSLEGGRGYGYTF. Written as DNA, the CDR3 is TGTGCCAGCAGCTTGGAAGGGGGCCGGGGCTATGGCTACACCTTC.

The chain combines TRBV19 with TRBJ2-2; TRBD2 aligns across 8 bases. V shed 8 bases and J 6 bases; nucleotides not matched to a gene: 14. The CDR3 sequence is 16 residues long. CDR1 and CDR2 (germline): LNHDA, SQIVND (reference sequence). This chain's CDR3 is CASQTGTRGSPGELFF. CDR3 sequence (DNA): TGTGCCAGTCAAACCGGGACTAGAGGATCCCCCGGGGAGCTGTTTTTT.

This clone showed up many times. The gene calls are TRBV4-1 and TRBJ1-2; D is ambiguous. CDR1 and CDR2 from the germline V gene are MGHRA and YSYEKL. V was trimmed by 1 base and J by 0 bases, leaving 12 bases between them. The CDR3 consists of 16 residues. Here the CDR3 DNA reads TGCGCCAGCAGCCAAGGCTTGACGGATTCTAACTATGGCTACACCTTC. It yields the protein CASSQGLTDSNYGYTF.

V gene TRBV5-1 combines with J gene TRBJ2-1; TRBD2 is a possible D gene (5 bases). The germline gives CDR1 SGHRS, CDR2 YFSETQ. The V end was cut by 0 bases, the J end by 7 bases, with 17 bases between. This CDR3 is 16 amino acids long. The CDR3 DNA reads as TGCGCCAGCAGCTTGGACCTACTAGGCCCGGGGAATGAGCAGTTCTTC. Encoded protein: CASSLDLLGPGNEQFF.

The chain recombines TRBV27 with TRBJ2-5, with TRBD1 matching 7 bases. CDR1 and CDR2 (germline): MNHEY, SMNVEV (reference sequence). The CDR3 has 14 residues. Losses at the gene ends were 8 bases for V and 3 bases for J; bases not matched to a gene: 9. The CDR3 loop reads CASQGVRGKETQYF. CDR3 in DNA: TGTGCCAGCCAGGGGGTGAGGGGAAAAGAGACCCAGTACTTC.

V usage is TRBV9 and J usage is TRBJ2-3, with 12 bases fitting TRBD2. V shed 4 bases and J 4 bases; nucleotides not matched to a gene: 7. The CDR3 has 16 amino acids. CDR1 is SGDLS, CDR2 YYNGEE, per germline. The chain's CDR3 is CASSSRTSGISDTQYF. In nucleotides, the CDR3 is TGTGCCAGCAGCTCAAGGACTAGCGGGATATCAGATACGCAGTATTTT. Filled out from reference TRBV9 and TRBJ2-3, the complete variable domain reads DSGVTQTPKHLITATGQRVTLRCSPRSGDLSVYWYQQSLDQGLQFLIQYYNGEERAKGNILERFSAQQFPDLHSELNLSSLELGDSALYFCASSSRTSGISDTQYFGPGTRLTVL.

The sample holds a few counts of this clone. V is TRBV7-2 and J is TRBJ2-1; 13 bases map to TRBD2. J was trimmed by 0 bases and V by 5 bases; bases with no gene match: 10. Germline loops: CDR1 SGHTA, CDR2 FQGNSA. The CDR3 extends over 19 amino acids. In nucleotides, the CDR3 is TGTGCCAGCAGCCGGGGGGCACTAGCGGGAGGGAGCTCCTACAATGAGCAGTTCTTC. Its translation: CASSRGALAGGSSYNEQFF. The whole variable domain, filled in from reference TRBV7-2 and TRBJ2-1, reads GAGVSQSPSNKVTEKGKDVELRCDPISGHTALYWYRQSLGQGLEFLIYFQGNSAPDKSGLPSDRFSAERTGGSVSTLTIQRTQQEDSAVYLCASSRGALAGGSSYNEQFFGPGTRLTVL.

This clone turned up a few times. The chain links TRBV30 to TRBJ2-2; D is possibly TRBD1 (5 bases). V lost 2 bases to trimming and J lost 5 bases, with 9 bases between them. The CDR3 is made up of 13 amino acids. Germline loops: CDR1 GTSNPN, CDR2 SVGIG (reference sequence). The CDR3 DNA is TGTGCCTGGAGTCTTGACAGAACCGGGGAGCTGTTTTTT. Its protein product is CAWSLDRTGELFF.

This clone was counted once. Other DNA sequences in this specimen translate into the identical CDR3. The V gene is TRBV5-1, the J gene TRBJ2-5, with a tentative D call TRBD1 (6 bases). The CDR3 is 14 amino acids. Germline CDR1 SGHRS, CDR2 YFSETQ. V was pared by 0 bases and J by 2 bases, with 8 bases between. The CDR3 loop is CASSLGTAQETQYF. CDR3 coding DNA: TGCGCCAGCAGCTTGGGGACAGCACAAGAGACCCAGTACTTC.

This clone showed up just a few times. This chain links TRBV10-1 with TRBJ1-1, with D perhaps matching TRBD1 (5 bases). The CDR3 is 16 amino acids. CDR1 WNHNN and CDR2 SYGVQD come from the germline V gene (reference sequence). The germline V and J ends were trimmed by 0 bases and 3 bases, with 14 bases remaining between them. In nucleotides, the CDR3 is TGCGCCAGCAGTGAGTCGAACGCAGGGCGGGACACTGAAGCTTTCTTT. As protein: CASSESNAGRDTEAFF.

This sequence joins TRBV28 and TRBJ2-7; TRBD2 matches 10 bases. The CDR3 totals 15 residues. Trimming cost V 2 bases and J 6 bases; bases outside gene matches: 7. Germline CDR1 reads MDHEN; CDR2 reads SYDVKM. The CDR3 DNA is TGTGCCAGCAGTTTACTAAGCGGGAGGGTCGTCGAGCAGTACTTC. It encodes CASSLLSGRVVEQYF.

V gene TRBV7-9 combines with J gene TRBJ2-5, with 9 bases identical to TRBD1. Germline CDR1 reads SEHNR; CDR2 reads FQNEAQ (reference sequence). The CDR3 loop spans 15 amino acids. The V gene end was trimmed by 4 bases and the J gene end by 4 bases; junction bases not matched to a gene: 7. Here the CDR3 DNA reads TGTGCCAGCAGCTCCAATACAGGGGGCGGAGAGACCCAGTACTTC. Translation gives CASSSNTGGGETQYF.

This clone turned up a few times. The rearrangement uses TRBV2 and TRBJ2-3, with D possibly being TRBD2 (6 bases). Germline V gene lookup returns CDR1 SNHLY and CDR2 FYNNEI. CDR3 length equals 15 residues. The germline V and J ends were trimmed by 7 bases and 0 bases, with 14 bases remaining between them. CDR3 in amino acids: CASTQGLTSTDTQYF. CDR3 DNA sequence: TGTGCCAGCACTCAGGGACTCACTAGCACAGATACGCAGTATTTT.

This chain uses TRBV27 with TRBJ2-3; D is unresolved. The germline V gene has CDR1 MNHEY and CDR2 SMNVEV (reference sequence). V lost 4 bases, J lost 6 bases, and 11 bases lay in between. This CDR3 region has 13 residues. The CDR3 sequence: CASSSYVEDTQYF. The DNA of the CDR3 is TGTGCCAGCAGTTCTTACGTCGAGGATACGCAGTATTTT.

The chain has TRBV9 and TRBJ1-4; D is possibly TRBD1 (6 bases). CDR1 and CDR2 (germline): SGDLS, YYNGEE. The germline V and J ends were trimmed by 4 bases and 4 bases, with 14 bases remaining between them. The CDR3 contains 15 residues. This CDR3 is CASSKGRTDNEKLFF. The CDR3 coding sequence is TGTGCCAGCAGCAAGGGAAGGACAGATAATGAAAAACTGTTTTTT.

The chain joins TRBV5-1 to TRBJ2-2; 8 positions agree with TRBD1. The length of the CDR3 is 14 residues. Germline CDR1 reads SGHRS; CDR2 reads YFSETQ. The V and J ends lost 4 bases and 4 bases, in that order; junction bases with no gene match: 3. The CDR3 coding sequence is TGCGCCAGCAGCACCGGACAGGGCACCGGGGAGCTGTTTTTT. The encoded protein is CASSTGQGTGELFF.

This clone showed up many times. The chain couples TRBV18 to TRBJ2-3; a weak D match, TRBD1 (6 bases). V was cut by 3 bases and J by 4 bases, with 14 bases left in between. The germline gives CDR1 KGHSH, CDR2 LQKENI. The CDR3 spans 15 residues. The CDR3 here is CASSPLGTKPDTQYF. The CDR3 DNA reads TGTGCCAGCTCACCCCTCGGGACAAAGCCAGATACGCAGTATTTT.